This is a list of T cell receptor beta chains from one sample in a study of T cells after yellow fever vaccination. TCRdb re-called the 5' RACE reads with MiXCR, one entry per CDR3 protein. The repertoire consists of about 350,000 distinct CDR3 sequences, with around an eighth occurring once and the leading ten covering about 3%. The sequenced sample was CD4+ T cells sorted from PBMCs, obtained 15 days after the yellow fever booster vaccination. The origin of the receptors is a man younger than 30 who received the YFV17D yellow fever vaccine. CDR3s include the opening cysteine and the closing phenylalanine or tryptophan. Fields, in order: clone size, V gene, D gene, J gene, CDR3 protein, CDR3 DNA. D genes are given only for firm matches. Clone size appears in some rows only: once, few, many, or a class for an expanded clone.

many	TRBV6-2/TRBV6-3	TRBD2	TRBJ2-1	CASRIAGGNEQFF	TGTGCCAGCAGGATAGCGGGGGGTAATGAGCAGTTCTTC
.	TRBV5-1	.	TRBJ2-3	CASSLGGETDTQYF	TGCGCCAGCAGCCTAGGTGGGGAAACAGATACGCAGTATTTT
.	TRBV7-2	.	TRBJ2-1	CASTRLFNEQFF	TGTGCCAGCACCAGACTATTCAATGAGCAGTTCTTC
.	TRBV6-4	.	TRBJ1-1	CASRGGIDTEAFF	TGTGCCAGCCGGGGGGGCATCGACACTGAAGCTTTCTTT
.	TRBV9	TRBD2	TRBJ2-1	CASSNSGGNNEQFF	TGTGCCAGCAGCAATAGCGGGGGGAACAATGAGCAGTTCTTC
.	TRBV5-1	.	TRBJ1-4	CASSATATNEKLFF	TGCGCCAGCAGTGCAACCGCAACTAATGAAAAACTGTTTTTT
.	TRBV5-1	.	TRBJ2-2	CASNRDANTGELFF	TGCGCCTCGAACAGGGACGCGAACACCGGGGAGCTGTTTTTT
few	TRBV7-2	.	TRBJ2-1	CASSLGAGSSYNEQFF	TGTGCCAGCAGCTTAGGGGCGGGGAGCTCCTACAATGAGCAGTTCTTC
.	TRBV2	.	TRBJ1-6	CASSDQGIYNSPLHF	TGTGCCAGCAGTGACCAGGGGATCTATAATTCACCCCTCCACTTT
many	TRBV7-2	.	TRBJ2-2	CASSSPRGNTGELFF	TGTGCCAGCAGCTCGCCTCGGGGGAACACCGGGGAGCTGTTTTTT
.	TRBV4-1	.	TRBJ2-3	CASSHLGRRGFLTDTQYF	TGCGCCAGCAGCCATTTGGGAAGGAGAGGTTTCCTCACAGATACGCAGTATTTT
.	TRBV5-5	.	TRBJ2-7	CASSFAGTYEQYF	TGTGCCAGCAGCTTTGCAGGGACCTACGAGCAGTACTTC
many	TRBV6-2/TRBV6-3	TRBD2	TRBJ2-5	CASSPSGGQETQYF	TGTGCCAGCAGTCCCTCCGGGGGGCAAGAGACCCAGTACTTC
.	TRBV12-3/TRBV12-4	TRBD2	TRBJ2-3	CASRAGTTTDTQYF	TGTGCCAGCAGGGCCGGGACTACCACAGATACGCAGTATTTT
.	TRBV5-1	.	TRBJ2-3	CASSLRQAGTDTQYF	TGCGCCAGCAGCTTGCGACAGGCAGGCACAGATACGCAGTATTTT
.	TRBV3-1	TRBD2	TRBJ2-7	CASSQASGGSYEQYF	TGTGCCAGCAGCCAGGCTAGCGGGGGCTCCTACGAGCAGTACTTC
few	TRBV20-1	TRBD1	TRBJ1-5	CSASADRGQPQHF	TGCAGTGCTAGTGCGGACAGGGGACAGCCCCAGCATTTT
.	TRBV10-3	TRBD1	TRBJ2-7	CAISETDRGYEQYF	TGTGCCATCAGTGAGACGGACAGGGGGTACGAGCAGTACTTC
.	TRBV7-3	TRBD2	TRBJ2-7	CASSLSAAGTYEQYF	TGTGCCAGCAGCTTAAGTGCAGCGGGAACCTACGAGCAGTACTTC
.	TRBV5-4	.	TRBJ2-3	CASSPVFPPDTQYF	TGTGCCAGCAGTCCGGTATTTCCCCCAGATACGCAGTATTTT
.	TRBV5-1	.	TRBJ1-1	CASSLGGTPRNTEAFF	TGCGCCAGCAGCCTTGGCGGAACTCCAAGGAACACTGAAGCTTTCTTT
.	TRBV6-2/TRBV6-3	.	TRBJ2-3	CASRPPTDTQYF	TGTGCCAGCAGGCCCCCTACAGATACGCAGTATTTT
many	TRBV12-3/TRBV12-4	.	TRBJ2-6	CASSLAVDIRGANVLTF	TGTGCCAGCAGTTTAGCCGTAGACATCCGCGGGGCCAACGTCCTGACTTTC
.	TRBV7-2	.	TRBJ1-2	CASSLDWGYYGYTF	TGTGCCAGCAGCTTAGACTGGGGTTACTATGGCTACACCTTC
few	TRBV7-3	TRBD2	TRBJ2-3	CASSFFAGGPGDTQYF	TGTGCCAGCAGCTTTTTCGCGGGGGGGCCGGGAGATACGCAGTATTTT
few	TRBV5-1	.	TRBJ1-1	CASSFNSPPTRAIRTEAFF	TGCGCCAGCAGCTTCAATTCACCGCCGACCCGGGCTATACGCACTGAAGCTTTCTTT
many	TRBV4-3	.	TRBJ2-1	CASSQEGTYNEQFF	TGCGCCAGCAGCCAAGAAGGGACTTACAATGAGCAGTTCTTC
few	TRBV12-3/TRBV12-4	.	TRBJ1-1	CASSRNRQYSINTEAFF	TGTGCCAGCAGCCGGAATCGACAGTACTCCATAAACACTGAAGCTTTCTTT
.	TRBV10-3	.	TRBJ1-1	CAISEQVFGNTEAFF	TGTGCCATCAGTGAACAGGTCTTTGGCAACACTGAAGCTTTCTTT
.	TRBV6-5	.	TRBJ2-7	CASSYGHFYEQYF	TGTGCCAGCAGTTACGGACACTTCTACGAGCAGTACTTC
.	TRBV20-1	.	TRBJ2-1	CSARVGAGNNEQFF	TGCAGTGCTAGAGTCGGGGCGGGAAACAATGAGCAGTTCTTC
.	TRBV4-1	.	TRBJ1-2	CASSQADRSGYGYTF	TGCGCCAGCAGCCAGGCAGACAGGTCTGGCTATGGCTACACCTTC
many	TRBV7-2	.	TRBJ2-3	CASSWLRDTQYF	TGTGCCAGCAGCTGGCTTAGGGATACGCAGTATTTT